This T cell receptor beta chain was sequenced in a study of T cell responses to AZD1222 COVID-19 vaccine. This CDR3 comprises 15 residues. Germline CDR1 and CDR2: LNHDA and SQIVND (reference sequence). The ends lost 9 bases at V and 0 bases at J; junction bases unmatched: 7. Study-level points and caveats: Only six AZD1222 recipients tested seropositive at baseline. There were mostly white British donors and more females than males, and clonal diversity was possibly underestimated.

Of note for this clone: What it binds is unknown.

This table comes from immunoSEQ multiplex PCR, and its TCRdb copy is limited to in-frame clones, with some not included. Here the sample spans about 140,000 clones, roughly nine tenths being singletons. The sample consisted of peripheral blood, taken on day 0 of AZD1222 vaccination. This TCR derives from an adult in good health. V is TRBV19 and J is TRBJ1-3; TRBD1 matches at 8 bases. CDR3 coding DNA: TGTGCCAGCAGAGGACAGGGCCTCTCTGGAAACACCATATATTTT. Amino acid sequence: CASRGQGLSGNTIYF.